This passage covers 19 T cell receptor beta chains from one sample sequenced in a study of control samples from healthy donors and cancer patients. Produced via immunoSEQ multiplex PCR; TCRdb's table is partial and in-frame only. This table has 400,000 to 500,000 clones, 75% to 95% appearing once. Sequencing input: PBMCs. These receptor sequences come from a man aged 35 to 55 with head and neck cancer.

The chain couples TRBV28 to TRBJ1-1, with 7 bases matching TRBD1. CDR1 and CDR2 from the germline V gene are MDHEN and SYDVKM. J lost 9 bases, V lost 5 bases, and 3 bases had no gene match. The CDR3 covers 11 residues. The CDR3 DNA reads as TGTGCCAGCAGTCCGGGACAGAAAGCTTTCTTT. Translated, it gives CASSPGQKAFF.

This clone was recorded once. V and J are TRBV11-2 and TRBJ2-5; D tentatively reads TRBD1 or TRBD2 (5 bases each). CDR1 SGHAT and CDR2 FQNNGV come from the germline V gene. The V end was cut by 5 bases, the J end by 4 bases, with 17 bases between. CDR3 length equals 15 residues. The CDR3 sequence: CASSAGSTRGETQYF. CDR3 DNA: TGTGCCAGCAGCGCAGGGAGTACTCGGGGAGAGACCCAGTACTTC.

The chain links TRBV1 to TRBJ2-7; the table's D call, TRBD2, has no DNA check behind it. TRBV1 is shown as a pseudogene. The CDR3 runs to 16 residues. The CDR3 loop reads CTSSQALGGGGHEQYF. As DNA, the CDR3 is TGCACCAGCAGCCAAGCTCTCGGGGGGGGTGGCCACGAGCAGTACTTC.

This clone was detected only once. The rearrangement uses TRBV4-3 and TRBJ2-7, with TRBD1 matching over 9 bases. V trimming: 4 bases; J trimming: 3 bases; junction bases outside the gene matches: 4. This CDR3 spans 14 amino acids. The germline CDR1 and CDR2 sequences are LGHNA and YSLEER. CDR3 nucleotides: TGCGCCAGCAGCCCCTCGACAGGGGGCTACGAGCAGTACTTC. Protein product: CASSPSTGGYEQYF.

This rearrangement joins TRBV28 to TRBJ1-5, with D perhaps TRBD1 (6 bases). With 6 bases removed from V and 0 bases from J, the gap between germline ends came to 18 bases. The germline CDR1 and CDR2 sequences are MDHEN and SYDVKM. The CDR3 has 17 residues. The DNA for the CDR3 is TGTGCCAGCAGCTTTCCGGCGGGGGCTGGTAGCAATCAGCCCCAGCATTTT. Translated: CASSFPAGAGSNQPQHF. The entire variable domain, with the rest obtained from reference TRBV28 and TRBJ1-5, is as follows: DVKVTQSSRYLVKRTGEKVFLECVQDMDHENMFWYRQDPGLGLRLIYFSYDVKMKEKGDIPEGYSVSREKKERFSLILESASTNQTSMYLCASSFPAGAGSNQPQHFGDGTRLSIL.

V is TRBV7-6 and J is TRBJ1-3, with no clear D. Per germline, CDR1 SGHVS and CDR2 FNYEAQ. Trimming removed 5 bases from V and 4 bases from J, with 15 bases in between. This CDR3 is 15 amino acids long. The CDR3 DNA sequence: TGTGCCAGCAGCCGAACCCCCAGATGGGGAAACACCATATATTTT. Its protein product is CASSRTPRWGNTIYF. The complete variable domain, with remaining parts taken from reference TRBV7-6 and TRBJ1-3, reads GAGVSQSPRYKVTKRGQDVALRCDPISGHVSLYWYRQALGQGPEFLTYFNYEAQQDKSGLPNDRFSAERPEGSISTLTIQRTEQRDSAMYRCASSRTPRWGNTIYFGEGSWLTVV.

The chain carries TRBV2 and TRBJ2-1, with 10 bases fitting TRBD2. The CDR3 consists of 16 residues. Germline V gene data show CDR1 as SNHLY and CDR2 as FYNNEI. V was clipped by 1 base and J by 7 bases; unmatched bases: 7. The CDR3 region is CASSEGAGGPENEQFF. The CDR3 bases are TGTGCCAGCAGTGAAGGAGCGGGGGGGCCGGAAAATGAGCAGTTCTTC.

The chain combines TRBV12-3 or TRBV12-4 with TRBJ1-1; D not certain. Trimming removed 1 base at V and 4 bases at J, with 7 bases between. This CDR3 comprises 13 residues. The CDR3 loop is CASSLGPVTEAFF. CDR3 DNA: TGTGCCAGCAGTTTAGGACCAGTCACTGAAGCTTTCTTT.

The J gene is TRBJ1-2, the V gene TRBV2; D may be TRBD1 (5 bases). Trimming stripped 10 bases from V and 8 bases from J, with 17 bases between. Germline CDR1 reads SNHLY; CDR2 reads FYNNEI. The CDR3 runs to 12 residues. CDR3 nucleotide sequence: TGTGCCACAGTCCGGGACTCGGGAGGCTACACCTTC. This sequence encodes CATVRDSGGYTF. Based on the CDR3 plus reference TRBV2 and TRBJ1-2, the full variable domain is EPEVTQTPSHQVTQMGQEVILRCVPISNHLYFYWYRQILGQKVEFLVSFYNNEISEKSEIFDDQFSVERPDGSNFTLKIRSTKLEDSAMYFCATVRDSGGYTFGSGTRLTVV.

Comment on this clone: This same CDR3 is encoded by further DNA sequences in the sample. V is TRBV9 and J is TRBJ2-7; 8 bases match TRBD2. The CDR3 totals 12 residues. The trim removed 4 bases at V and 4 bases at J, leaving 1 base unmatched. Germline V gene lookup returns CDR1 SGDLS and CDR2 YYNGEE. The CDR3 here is CASSPSGYEQYF. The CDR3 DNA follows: TGTGCCAGCAGCCCTAGCGGGTACGAGCAGTACTTC.

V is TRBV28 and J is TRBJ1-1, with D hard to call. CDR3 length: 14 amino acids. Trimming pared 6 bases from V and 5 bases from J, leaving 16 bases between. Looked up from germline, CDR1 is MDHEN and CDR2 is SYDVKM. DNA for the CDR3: TGTGCCAGCAGACCGGACGGCCGAAGGACTGAAGCTTTCTTT. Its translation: CASRPDGRRTEAFF. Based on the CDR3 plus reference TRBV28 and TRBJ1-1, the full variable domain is DVKVTQSSRYLVKRTGEKVFLECVQDMDHENMFWYRQDPGLGLRLIYFSYDVKMKEKGDIPEGYSVSREKKERFSLILESASTNQTSMYLCASRPDGRRTEAFFGQGTRLTVV.

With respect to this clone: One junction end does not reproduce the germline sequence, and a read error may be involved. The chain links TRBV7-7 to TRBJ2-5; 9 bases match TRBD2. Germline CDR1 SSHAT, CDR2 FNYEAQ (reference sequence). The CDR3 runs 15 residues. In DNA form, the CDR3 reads TGTGCTAGCAGGCAGAGCCTAGCGGGACAAGAGACCCAGTACTTC. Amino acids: CASRQSLAGQETQYF.

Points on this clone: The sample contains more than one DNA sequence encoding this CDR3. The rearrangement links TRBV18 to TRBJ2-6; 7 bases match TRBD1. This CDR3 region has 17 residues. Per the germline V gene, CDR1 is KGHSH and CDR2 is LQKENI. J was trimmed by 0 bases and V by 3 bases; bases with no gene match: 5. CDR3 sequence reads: CASSPGQVSSGANVLTF. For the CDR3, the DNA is TGTGCCAGCTCACCCGGACAGGTTAGCTCTGGGGCCAACGTCCTGACTTTC.

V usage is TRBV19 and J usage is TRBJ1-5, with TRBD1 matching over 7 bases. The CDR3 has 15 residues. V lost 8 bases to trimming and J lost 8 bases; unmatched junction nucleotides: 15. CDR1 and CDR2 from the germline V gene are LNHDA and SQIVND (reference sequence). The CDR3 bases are TGTGCCAGTGCAAGGGGGCAGGTTTTTATGGAGCCCCAGCATTTT. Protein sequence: CASARGQVFMEPQHF.

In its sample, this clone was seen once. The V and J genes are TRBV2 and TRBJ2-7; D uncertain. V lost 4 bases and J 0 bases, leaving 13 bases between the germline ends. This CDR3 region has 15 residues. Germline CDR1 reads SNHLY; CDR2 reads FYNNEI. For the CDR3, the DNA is TGTGCCAGCAGTGCGGACCCAGTGAGCTCCTACGAGCAGTACTTC. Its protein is CASSADPVSSYEQYF.

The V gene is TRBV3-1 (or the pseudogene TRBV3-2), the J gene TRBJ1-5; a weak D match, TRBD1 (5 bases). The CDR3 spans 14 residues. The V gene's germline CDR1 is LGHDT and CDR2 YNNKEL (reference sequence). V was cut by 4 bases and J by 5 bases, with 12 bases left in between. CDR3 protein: CASSLRAGHQPQHF. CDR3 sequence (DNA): TGTGCCAGCAGCCTCCGGGCGGGGCATCAGCCCCAGCATTTT.

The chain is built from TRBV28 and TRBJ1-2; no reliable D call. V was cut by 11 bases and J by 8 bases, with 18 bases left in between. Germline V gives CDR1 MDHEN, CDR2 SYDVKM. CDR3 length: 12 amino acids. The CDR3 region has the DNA TGTGCCTCCAGAGGCCTCCCGGCCGGCTACACCTTC. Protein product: CASRGLPAGYTF.

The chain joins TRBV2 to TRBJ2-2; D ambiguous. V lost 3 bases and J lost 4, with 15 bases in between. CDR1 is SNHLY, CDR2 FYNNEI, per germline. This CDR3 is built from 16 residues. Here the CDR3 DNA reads TGTGCCAGCAGTGAGGAGTTTACCGGACCCACCGGGGAGCTGTTTTTT. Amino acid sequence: CASSEEFTGPTGELFF.

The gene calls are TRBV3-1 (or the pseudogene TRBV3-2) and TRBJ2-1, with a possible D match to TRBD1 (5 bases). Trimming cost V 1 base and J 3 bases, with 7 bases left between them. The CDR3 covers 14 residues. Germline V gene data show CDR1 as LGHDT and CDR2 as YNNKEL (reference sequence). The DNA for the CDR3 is TGTGCCAGCAGCCAAGCAGGGCTCTACAATGAGCAGTTCTTC. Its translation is CASSQAGLYNEQFF.